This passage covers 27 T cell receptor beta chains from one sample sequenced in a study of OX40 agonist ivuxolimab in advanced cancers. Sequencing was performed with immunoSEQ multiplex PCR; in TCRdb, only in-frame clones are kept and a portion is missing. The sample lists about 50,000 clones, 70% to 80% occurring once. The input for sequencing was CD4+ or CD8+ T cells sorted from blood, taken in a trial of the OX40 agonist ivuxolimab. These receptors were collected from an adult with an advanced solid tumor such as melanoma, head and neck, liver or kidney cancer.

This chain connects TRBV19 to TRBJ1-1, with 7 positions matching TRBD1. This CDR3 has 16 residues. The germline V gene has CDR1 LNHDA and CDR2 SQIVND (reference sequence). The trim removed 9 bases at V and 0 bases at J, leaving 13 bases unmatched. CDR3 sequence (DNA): TGTGCCAGCGCCCCCCAGGGGGTCGACGTGAACACTGAAGCTTTCTTT. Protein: CASAPQGVDVNTEAFF.

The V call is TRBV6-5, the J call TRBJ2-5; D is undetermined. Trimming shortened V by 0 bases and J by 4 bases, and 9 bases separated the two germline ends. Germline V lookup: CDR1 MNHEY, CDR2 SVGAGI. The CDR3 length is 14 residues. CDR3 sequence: CASSYSSWGETQYF. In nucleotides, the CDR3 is TGTGCCAGCAGTTACTCTAGTTGGGGAGAGACCCAGTACTTC.

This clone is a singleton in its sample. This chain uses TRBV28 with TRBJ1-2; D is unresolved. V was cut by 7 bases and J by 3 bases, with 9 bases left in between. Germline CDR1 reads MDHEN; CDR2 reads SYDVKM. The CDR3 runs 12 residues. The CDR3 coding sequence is TGTGCCAGCACCGACGTGGACTATGGCTACACCTTC. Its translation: CASTDVDYGYTF.

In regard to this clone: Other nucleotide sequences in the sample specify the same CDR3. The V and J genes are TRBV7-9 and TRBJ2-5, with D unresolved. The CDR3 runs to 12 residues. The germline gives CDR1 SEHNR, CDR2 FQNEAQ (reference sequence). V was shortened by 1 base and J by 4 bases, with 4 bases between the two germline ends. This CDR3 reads CASSLVGETQYF. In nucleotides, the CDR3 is TGTGCCAGCAGCTTAGTGGGAGAGACCCAGTACTTC.

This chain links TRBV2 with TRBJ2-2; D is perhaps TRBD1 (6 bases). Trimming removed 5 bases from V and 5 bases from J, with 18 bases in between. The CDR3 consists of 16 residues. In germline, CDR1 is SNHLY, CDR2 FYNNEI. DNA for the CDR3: TGTGCCAGCAGTTCAACAGGGTATCGTGGGACCGGGGAGCTGTTTTTT. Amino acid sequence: CASSSTGYRGTGELFF.

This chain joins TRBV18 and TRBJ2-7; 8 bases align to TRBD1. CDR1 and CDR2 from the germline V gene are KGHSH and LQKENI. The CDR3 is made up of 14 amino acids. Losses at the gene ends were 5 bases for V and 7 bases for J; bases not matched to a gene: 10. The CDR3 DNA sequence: TGTGCCAGCTCAGAAGGACAGGGTTATAGGGAGCAGTACTTC. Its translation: CASSEGQGYREQYF.

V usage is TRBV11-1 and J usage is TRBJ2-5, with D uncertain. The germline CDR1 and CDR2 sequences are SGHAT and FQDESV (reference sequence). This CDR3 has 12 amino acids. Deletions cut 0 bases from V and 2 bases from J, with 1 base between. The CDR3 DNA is TGTGCCAGCAGCTTAGCGCAAGAGACCCAGTACTTC. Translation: CASSLAQETQYF.

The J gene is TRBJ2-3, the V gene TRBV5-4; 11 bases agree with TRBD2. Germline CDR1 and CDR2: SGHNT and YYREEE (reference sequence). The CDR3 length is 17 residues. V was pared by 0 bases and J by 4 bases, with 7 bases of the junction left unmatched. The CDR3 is CASSLGSGRALADTQYF. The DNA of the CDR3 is TGTGCCAGCAGCTTGGGTAGCGGGAGGGCCTTGGCAGATACGCAGTATTTT.

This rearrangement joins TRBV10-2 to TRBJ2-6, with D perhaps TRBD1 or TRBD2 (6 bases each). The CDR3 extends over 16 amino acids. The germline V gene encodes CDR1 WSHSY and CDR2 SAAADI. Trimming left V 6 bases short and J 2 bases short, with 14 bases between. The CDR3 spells CASRMAGTPGANVLTF. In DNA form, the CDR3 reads TGCGCCAGCAGAATGGCGGGGACACCTGGGGCCAACGTCCTGACTTTC.

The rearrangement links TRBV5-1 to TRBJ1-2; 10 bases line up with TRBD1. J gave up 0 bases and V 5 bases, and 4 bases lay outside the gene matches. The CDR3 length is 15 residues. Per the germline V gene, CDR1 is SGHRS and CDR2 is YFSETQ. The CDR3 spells CASREGTGANYGYTF. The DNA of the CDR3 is TGCGCCAGCAGGGAGGGGACAGGGGCTAACTATGGCTACACCTTC.

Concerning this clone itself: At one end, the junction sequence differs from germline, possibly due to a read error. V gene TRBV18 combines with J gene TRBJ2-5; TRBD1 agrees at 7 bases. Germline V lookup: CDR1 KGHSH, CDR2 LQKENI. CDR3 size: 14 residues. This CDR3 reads CASSPTTGQGTQYF. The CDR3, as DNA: TGTGCCAGCTCACCAACGACAGGGCAAGGGACCCAGTACTTC. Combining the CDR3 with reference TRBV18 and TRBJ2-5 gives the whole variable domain NAGVMQNPRHLVRRRGQEARLRCSPMKGHSHVYWYRQLPEEGLKFMVYLQKENIIDESGMPKERFSAEFPKEGPSILRIQQVVRGDSAAYFCASSPTTGQGTQYFGPGTRLLVL.

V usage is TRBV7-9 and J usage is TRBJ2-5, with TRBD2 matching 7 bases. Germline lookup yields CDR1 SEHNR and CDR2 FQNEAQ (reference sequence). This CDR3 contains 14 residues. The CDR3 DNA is TGTCCAAGAGGAGTGGGAGGGGCGTTGGGGACCCAGTACTTC. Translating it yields CPRGVGGALGTQYF. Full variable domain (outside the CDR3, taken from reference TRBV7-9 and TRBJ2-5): DTGVSQNPRHKITKRGQNVTFRCDPISEHNRLYWYRQTLGQGPEFLTYFQNEAQLEKSRLLSDRFSAERPKGSFSTLEIQRTEQGDSAMYLCPRGVGGALGTQYFGPGTRLLVL.

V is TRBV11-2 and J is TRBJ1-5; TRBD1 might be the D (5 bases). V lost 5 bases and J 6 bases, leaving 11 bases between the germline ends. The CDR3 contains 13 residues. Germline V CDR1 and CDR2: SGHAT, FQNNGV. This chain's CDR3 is CASSRQLSQPQHF. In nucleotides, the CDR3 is TGTGCCAGCAGCCGACAGCTTTCTCAGCCCCAGCATTTT.

The CDR3 spells CASSLGQGHFNEKLFF. CDR3 nucleotide sequence: TGCGCCAGCAGCTTGGGACAGGGCCATTTTAATGAAAAACTGTTTTTT. The chain couples TRBV5-1 to TRBJ1-4; TRBD1 matches at 7 bases. The CDR3 runs 16 residues. Losses at the gene ends were 0 bases for V and 4 bases for J; bases not matched to a gene: 6. Germline V lookup: CDR1 SGHRS, CDR2 YFSETQ.

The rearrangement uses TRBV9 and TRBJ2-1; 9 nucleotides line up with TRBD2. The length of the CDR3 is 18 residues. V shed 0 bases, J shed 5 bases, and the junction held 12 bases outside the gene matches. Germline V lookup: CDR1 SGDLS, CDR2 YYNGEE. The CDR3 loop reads CASSVELGGLAGNNEQFF. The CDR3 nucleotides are TGTGCCAGCAGCGTAGAATTAGGCGGGCTAGCGGGAAACAATGAGCAGTTCTTC.

The CDR3 here is CASSIGRLNEKLFF. In DNA form, the CDR3 reads TGTGCCAGCAGTATTGGACGGTTAAATGAAAAACTGTTTTTT. J is TRBJ1-4 and V is TRBV2; D remains unclear. With 5 bases removed from V and 5 bases from J, the gap between germline ends came to 12 bases. Germline V gives CDR1 SNHLY, CDR2 FYNNEI. The CDR3 has 14 residues.

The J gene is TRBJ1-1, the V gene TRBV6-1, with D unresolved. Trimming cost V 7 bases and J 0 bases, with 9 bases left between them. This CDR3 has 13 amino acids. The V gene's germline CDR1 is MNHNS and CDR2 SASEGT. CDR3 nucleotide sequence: TGTGCCAGCACTCGGCAGTTGAACACTGAAGCTTTCTTT. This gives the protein CASTRQLNTEAFF.

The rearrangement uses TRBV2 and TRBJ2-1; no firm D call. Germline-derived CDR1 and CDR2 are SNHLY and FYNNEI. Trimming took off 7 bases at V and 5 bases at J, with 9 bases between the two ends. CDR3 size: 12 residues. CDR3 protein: CASTAEDNEQFF. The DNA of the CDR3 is TGTGCCAGCACGGCAGAAGACAATGAGCAGTTCTTC.

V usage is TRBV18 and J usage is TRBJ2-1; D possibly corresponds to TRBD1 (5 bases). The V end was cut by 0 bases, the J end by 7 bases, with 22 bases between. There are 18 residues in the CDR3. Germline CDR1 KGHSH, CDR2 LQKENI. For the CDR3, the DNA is TGTGCCAGCTCACCACCCGGACAACCCCCCTCCCAGTGGAATGAGCAGTTCTTC. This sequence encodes CASSPPGQPPSQWNEQFF.

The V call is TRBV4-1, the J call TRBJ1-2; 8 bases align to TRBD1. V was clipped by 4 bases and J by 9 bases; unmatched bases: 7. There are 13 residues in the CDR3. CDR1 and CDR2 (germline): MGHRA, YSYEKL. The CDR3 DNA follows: TGCGCCAGCAGCCCCACGGACAGGGCACGCTACACCTTC. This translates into CASSPTDRARYTF.

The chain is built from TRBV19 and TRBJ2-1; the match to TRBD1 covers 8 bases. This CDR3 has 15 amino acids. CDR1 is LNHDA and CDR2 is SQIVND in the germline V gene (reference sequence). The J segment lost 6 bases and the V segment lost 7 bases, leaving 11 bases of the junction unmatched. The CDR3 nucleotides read TGTGCCAGTACTAGGGTTGGGACAGGAGGCAATGAGCAGTTCTTC. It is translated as CASTRVGTGGNEQFF.

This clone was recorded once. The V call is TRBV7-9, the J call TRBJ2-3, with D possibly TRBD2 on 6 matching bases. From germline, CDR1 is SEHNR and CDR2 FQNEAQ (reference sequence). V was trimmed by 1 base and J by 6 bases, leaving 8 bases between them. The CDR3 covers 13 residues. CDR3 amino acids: CASSLGDSDTQYF. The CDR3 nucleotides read TGTGCCAGCAGCTTAGGGGACTCGGATACGCAGTATTTT.

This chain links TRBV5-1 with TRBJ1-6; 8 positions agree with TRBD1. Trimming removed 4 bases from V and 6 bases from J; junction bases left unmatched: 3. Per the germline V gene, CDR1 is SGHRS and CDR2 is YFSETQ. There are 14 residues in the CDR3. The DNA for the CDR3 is TGCGCCAGCAGCCAGGGGGCAGGTAATTCACCCCTCCACTTT. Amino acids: CASSQGAGNSPLHF.

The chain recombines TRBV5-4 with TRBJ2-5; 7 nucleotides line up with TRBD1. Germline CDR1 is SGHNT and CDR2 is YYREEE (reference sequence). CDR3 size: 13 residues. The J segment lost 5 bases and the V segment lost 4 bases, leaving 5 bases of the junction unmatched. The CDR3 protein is CASSKTGPETQYF. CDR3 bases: TGTGCCAGCAGCAAGACAGGGCCGGAGACCCAGTACTTC.

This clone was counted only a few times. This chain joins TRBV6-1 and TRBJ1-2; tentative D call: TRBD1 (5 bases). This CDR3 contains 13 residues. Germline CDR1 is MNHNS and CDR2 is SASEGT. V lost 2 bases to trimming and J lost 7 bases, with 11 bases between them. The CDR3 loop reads CASSELAGLGYTF. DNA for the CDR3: TGTGCCAGCAGTGAATTGGCAGGGCTTGGCTACACCTTC.

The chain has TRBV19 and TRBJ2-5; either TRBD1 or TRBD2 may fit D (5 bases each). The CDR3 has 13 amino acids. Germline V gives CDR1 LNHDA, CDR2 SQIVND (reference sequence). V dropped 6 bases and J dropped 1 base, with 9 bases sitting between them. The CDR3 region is CASSRDGQETQYF. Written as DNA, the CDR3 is TGTGCCAGTAGCCGGGACGGCCAAGAGACCCAGTACTTC.

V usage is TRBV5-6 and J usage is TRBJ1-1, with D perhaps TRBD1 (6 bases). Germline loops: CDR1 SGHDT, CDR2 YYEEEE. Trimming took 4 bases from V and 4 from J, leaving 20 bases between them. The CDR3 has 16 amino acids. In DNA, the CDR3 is TGTGCCAGCAGCGGGTGGAGGGGGTTAGGGAGCACTGAAGCTTTCTTT. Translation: CASSGWRGLGSTEAFF.